This TCR beta chain was identified in a study of beta chain features in type 1 diabetes. Isolated RNA was reverse transcribed in full, so expressed TCRB transcripts were sequenced. This table comes from immunoSEQ multiplex PCR, and its TCRdb copy is limited to in-frame clones, with some not included. This sample has roughly 150,000 clones, with about 9% found just once. Germline loops: CDR1 SGHAT, CDR2 FQNNGV. V was cut by 1 base and J by 1 base, with 9 bases left in between. The CDR3 is 15 amino acids. Study-level points and caveats: The study found moderately but significantly shorter TCRB CDR3s in all four CD4+ subsets of Type 1 diabetes patients. Researchers caution that PCR might favor shorter templates, equally among patients and controls. Across patients, naive, central memory and Treg TCRB repertoires exhibited apparently greater similarity than was observed across healthy donors. Patients with type 1 diabetes showed fewer VDJ junction insertions and more deletions.

Markers CD45RO/CCR7/CD25/CD127/CD95/CD27 served to sort CD4+ naive, central memory, regulatory and stem cell-like memory cells. Concerning this clone itself: Its antigen remains unknown.

V gene TRBV11-2 combines with J gene TRBJ2-3, with D tentatively TRBD1 (6 bases). The sequenced sample was central memory CD4+ T cells from blood. The TCR comes from a woman in her twenties or thirties with type 1 diabetes. The CDR3 bases are TGTGCCAGCAGCTTAGTGGGGGCGCGCACAGATACGCAGTATTTT. It encodes CASSLVGARTDTQYF.